A selection of T cell receptor beta chains follows, all from one sample in a study of T cells in localized non-small cell lung cancer. Sequencing was performed with immunoSEQ multiplex PCR; in TCRdb, only in-frame clones are kept and a portion is missing. This sample has nearly 15,000 clones; more than 80% occur once, and the top ten carry around a quarter. The sample was peripheral blood, taken before any cancer treatment. All receptors derive from a female donor at least 60 years old with stage I squamous cell lung carcinoma. The CDR3 runs from the conserved cysteine through the conserved F or W. The D gene is left open where the match is weak. Clone size, where shown, is once, few, many, or a class for clones that have expanded.

D: .; V: TRBV4-3; size: .; J: TRBJ2-1; DNA: TGCGCCAGCAGCCAAGAAAGTTACGCTGGCCCCAATGAGCAGTTCTTC; CDR3: CASSQESYAGPNEQFF
D: TRBD2; V: TRBV5-1; size: .; J: TRBJ2-7; DNA: TGCGCCAGCAGCTTGAGCGGGAGTACCTCCTACGAGCAGTACTTC; CDR3: CASSLSGSTSYEQYF
D: .; V: TRBV14; size: once; J: TRBJ1-2; DNA: TGTGCCAGCAGCCAATCGGGATTATCCGGCGGCTACACCTTC; CDR3: CASSQSGLSGGYTF
D: .; V: TRBV7-2; size: .; J: TRBJ1-1; DNA: TGTGCCAGCAGCTTAGGGGCAGCCCAGGAGGCTTTCTTT; CDR3: CASSLGAAQEAFF
D: .; V: TRBV4-2; size: .; J: TRBJ1-2; DNA: TGTGCCAGCAGCCAAGATAGGGGTAGCCGAGGCGGCTACACCTTC; CDR3: CASSQDRGSRGGYTF
D: .; V: TRBV5-1; size: .; J: TRBJ1-4; DNA: TGCGCCAGCAGCCCTCGGGGGGTATATGAAAAACTGTTTTTT; CDR3: CASSPRGVYEKLFF
D: .; V: TRBV10-1; size: .; J: TRBJ2-3; DNA: TGCGCCAGCAGTGTTTCGGCGGATACGCAGTATTTT; CDR3: CASSVSADTQYF
D: .; V: TRBV28; size: .; J: TRBJ2-7; DNA: TGTGCCAGCAGTTTCCATCGCTACGAGCAGTACTTC; CDR3: CASSFHRYEQYF
D: .; V: TRBV5-1; size: .; J: TRBJ1-3; DNA: TGCGCCAGCAGATCACCTGGAAACACCATATATTTT; CDR3: CASRSPGNTIYF
D: .; V: TRBV7-2; size: .; J: TRBJ1-2; DNA: TGTGCCAGCAGCTTACTAGTCATCGCTAACTATGGCTACACCTTC; CDR3: CASSLLVIANYGYTF
D: TRBD1; V: TRBV4-3; size: few; J: TRBJ1-2; DNA: TGCGCCAGCAGCCAAGAAGGGACAGTGGACTATGGCTACACCTTC; CDR3: CASSQEGTVDYGYTF
D: TRBD2; V: TRBV27; size: once; J: TRBJ2-1; DNA: TGTGCCAGCAGTTTATCGTTGCTAGCGGGCAATGAGCAGTTCTTC; CDR3: CASSLSLLAGNEQFF
D: .; V: TRBV5-4; size: .; J: TRBJ2-3; DNA: TGTGCCAGCAGCTTGAGCAGTTCTACGCAGTATTTT; CDR3: CASSLSSSTQYF
D: TRBD1; V: TRBV6-5; size: .; J: TRBJ1-4; DNA: TGTGCCAGCAGCCTCGACAGGGAGGGAGAAAAACTGTTTTTT; CDR3: CASSLDREGEKLFF
D: .; V: TRBV5-1; size: .; J: TRBJ2-3; DNA: TGCGCCAGCAGGACAGGCATAGATACGCAGTATTTT; CDR3: CASRTGIDTQYF
D: .; V: TRBV14; size: .; J: TRBJ2-6; DNA: TGTGCCAGCAGCCAAGGCAGTTACTCTGGGGCCAACGTCCTGACTTTC; CDR3: CASSQGSYSGANVLTF
D: .; V: TRBV12-5; size: .; J: TRBJ1-1; DNA: TGTGCTAGTGGTCGGGAGAGTGAAGCTTTCTTT; CDR3: CASGRESEAFF
D: TRBD2; V: TRBV7-6; size: .; J: TRBJ2-4; DNA: TGTGCCAGCAGCTCCTCACCGGGACTAGCGGGGTTCAAAAACATTCAGTACTTC; CDR3: CASSSSPGLAGFKNIQYF
D: .; V: TRBV4-3; size: once; J: TRBJ1-5; DNA: TGCGCCAGCAGCCAAGAGATGGTCGGACAGCCCCAGCATTTT; CDR3: CASSQEMVGQPQHF
D: .; V: TRBV4-1; size: .; J: TRBJ2-3; DNA: TGCGCCAGCAGCCAAGATCAGCCAAGCACAGATACGCAGTATTTT; CDR3: CASSQDQPSTDTQYF
D: .; V: TRBV4-3; size: .; J: TRBJ2-3; DNA: TGCGCCAGCAGCCAAACGAGGGGGTCTAGCACAGATACGCAGTATTTT; CDR3: CASSQTRGSSTDTQYF
D: .; V: TRBV6-6; size: .; J: TRBJ1-5; DNA: TGTGCCAGCGCGTCAGACAATCAGCCCCAGCATTTT; CDR3: CASASDNQPQHF
D: .; V: TRBV6-5; size: .; J: TRBJ1-5; DNA: TGTGCCAGCAGTTACTCAGGGGGGAATCAGCCCCAGCATTTT; CDR3: CASSYSGGNQPQHF
D: TRBD1; V: TRBV28; size: .; J: TRBJ2-5; DNA: TGTGCCAGCAGTTGGACAGGAATACAAGAGACCCAGTACTTC; CDR3: CASSWTGIQETQYF
D: TRBD1; V: TRBV30; size: .; J: TRBJ2-1; DNA: TGTGCCTGGAGTACAGGGACAGGGATACCGTTCTTC; CDR3: CAWSTGTGIPFF
D: .; V: TRBV7-7; size: .; J: TRBJ2-5; DNA: TGTGCCAGCAGCTTTAATCAGGGGGAGACCCAGTACTTC; CDR3: CASSFNQGETQYF
D: TRBD1; V: TRBV7-6; size: .; J: TRBJ2-7; DNA: TGTGCCAGCAGCTTAGCGCGAGACAGGGTCTACGAGCAGTACTTC; CDR3: CASSLARDRVYEQYF
D: .; V: TRBV7-2; size: .; J: TRBJ1-4; DNA: TGTGCCAGCAGCCCCTTTGGAACTAATGAAAAACTGTTTTTT; CDR3: CASSPFGTNEKLFF
D: .; V: TRBV20-1; size: few; J: TRBJ2-1; DNA: TGCAGTGCTGCCCTAGGGAATGAGCAGTTCTTC; CDR3: CSAALGNEQFF
D: .; V: TRBV6-6; size: .; J: TRBJ2-5; DNA: TGTGCCAGCAGTGTCGGGCCAGGAGGAGGACAAGAGACCCAGTACTTC; CDR3: CASSVGPGGGQETQYF
D: TRBD2; V: TRBV7-8; size: .; J: TRBJ2-4; DNA: TGTGCCAGCAGGAGGCTAGCGGGAGTAAGGGCGGTAGACATTCAGTACTTC; CDR3: CASRRLAGVRAVDIQYF
D: .; V: TRBV29-1; size: .; J: TRBJ1-5; DNA: TGCAGCGTTCATTCAGGGGGCAATCAGCCCCAGCATTTT; CDR3: CSVHSGGNQPQHF
D: .; V: TRBV5-6; size: .; J: TRBJ2-7; DNA: TGTGCCAGCAGCTTGGAATTCAGCTCCTACGAGCAGTACTTC; CDR3: CASSLEFSSYEQYF